Detailed here is one T cell receptor beta chain. Its matching antigen is unknown. The sample comes from a study of OX40 agonist ivuxolimab in advanced cancers. The table came from immunoSEQ multiplex PCR; TCRdb's copy has only in-frame clones and leaves some out. Among some 77,000 clones listed, over 80% were seen once. General study points: The study found that CD8+ T cells averaged more expanded clones than CD4+.

CDR3 size: 15 residues. Germline CDR1 and CDR2: SGHRS and YFSETQ. After removal of 1 base from V and 0 bases from J, the junction contained 2 bases not matched to a gene. Sequences were derived from CD4+ or CD8+ T cells sorted from blood, sampled in a trial of the OX40 agonist ivuxolimab. The origin of this receptor is an adult with an advanced solid tumor such as melanoma, head and neck, liver or kidney cancer. The V and J genes are TRBV5-1 and TRBJ2-3, with 7 bases lining up with TRBD2. DNA of the CDR3: TGCGCCAGCAGCTTGAATAGCGGGAGCACAGATACGCAGTATTTT. Protein: CASSLNSGSTDTQYF.